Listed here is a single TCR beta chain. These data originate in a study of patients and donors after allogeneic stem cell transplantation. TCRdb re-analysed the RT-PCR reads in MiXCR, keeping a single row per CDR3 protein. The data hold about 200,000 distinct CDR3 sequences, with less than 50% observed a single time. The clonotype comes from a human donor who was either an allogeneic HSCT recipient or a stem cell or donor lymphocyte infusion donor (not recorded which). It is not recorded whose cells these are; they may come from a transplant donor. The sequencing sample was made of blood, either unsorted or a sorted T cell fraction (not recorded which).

The CDR3 region is CASSPTENRNQPQHF. In DNA, the CDR3 is TGTGCCAGCTCACCAACCGAGAACAGGAATCAGCCCCAGCATTTT. The chain has TRBV18 and TRBJ1-5, with D maybe TRBD1 (5 bases). The germline V gene has CDR1 KGHSH and CDR2 LQKENI. The CDR3 is 15 residues long. With 2 bases removed from V and 4 bases from J, the gap between germline ends came to 12 bases.